The sequence of this TCR beta chain was determined in a study of T cell responses to AZD1222 COVID-19 vaccine. Points from the study as a whole: Regions left unmutated in variants are reportedly the target of nearly half of spike-specific TCRs. Every sample of the repertoires postdated the peak T cell response. Baseline seropositivity characterized only a handful of AZD1222 recipients. Across the whole spike, CD4 TCRs peaked at regions 160-218 and 743-854.

Generated by immunoSEQ multiplex PCR, the TCRdb table keeps only in-frame clones and is missing some. The data hold some 92,000 clones, with around 91% observed a single time. The V end was cut by 4 bases, the J end by 4 bases, with 17 bases between. The V gene's germline CDR1 is MRHNA and CDR2 SNTAGT. The CDR3 loop spans 16 amino acids. About this clone: Its antigen is currently unknown.

This receptor was obtained from an adult in good health. The source material was peripheral blood, sampled on day 0 of MenACWY control vaccination. The chain couples TRBV6-4 to TRBJ1-3; D perhaps matches TRBD1 (6 bases). The CDR3 region has the DNA TGTGCCAGCAGTGTACCGGGGGCGGGGAACGGAAACACCATATATTTT. Translating gives CASSVPGAGNGNTIYF.